This TCR beta chain was sequenced for a study of T cell responses to AZD1222 COVID-19 vaccine. The study, taken as a whole, reports: Spike-specific TCR breadth and depth went up after people got two AZD1222 doses. Only a handful of AZD1222 recipients tested seropositive at baseline. Clonal diversity may have been underestimated, and the donors were mostly white British, with more females than males. Vaccine-related CD4 TCRs covered spike, predominating at 160-218 and 743-854.

V was clipped by 4 bases and J by 4 bases, with 10 bases between them. Germline CDR1 and CDR2: LGHDT and YNNKEL (reference sequence). The CDR3 covers 13 residues. On this clone itself: Its target is unknown.

This table comes from immunoSEQ multiplex PCR, and its TCRdb copy is limited to in-frame clones, with some not included. The sample consists of more than 250,000 clones, 80% to 95% of them appearing once. This chain links TRBV3-1 (or the pseudogene TRBV3-2) with TRBJ1-2; D is possibly TRBD1 (6 bases). The specimen comprised peripheral blood, sampled on day 0 of AZD1222 vaccination. The origin of this receptor is an adult in good health. CDR3 nucleotide sequence: TGTGCCAGCAGCCCCGACAGGTTCTATGGCTACACCTTC. Translated: CASSPDRFYGYTF.